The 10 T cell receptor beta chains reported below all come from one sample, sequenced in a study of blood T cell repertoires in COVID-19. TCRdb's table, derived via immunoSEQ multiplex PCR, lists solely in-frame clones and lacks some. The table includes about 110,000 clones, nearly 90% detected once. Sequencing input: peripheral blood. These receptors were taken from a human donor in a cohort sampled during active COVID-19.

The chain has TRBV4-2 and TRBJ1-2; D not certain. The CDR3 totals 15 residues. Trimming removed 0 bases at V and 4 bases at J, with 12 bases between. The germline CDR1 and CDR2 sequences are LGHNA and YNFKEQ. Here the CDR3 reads CASSQDQNTGYGYTF. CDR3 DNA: TGTGCCAGCAGCCAAGACCAGAACACGGGCTATGGCTACACCTTC.

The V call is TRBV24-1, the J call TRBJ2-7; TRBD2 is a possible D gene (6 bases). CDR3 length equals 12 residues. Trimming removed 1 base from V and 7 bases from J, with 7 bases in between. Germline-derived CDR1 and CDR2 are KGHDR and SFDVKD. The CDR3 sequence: CATSDFGGEQYF. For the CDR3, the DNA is TGTGCCACCAGTGATTTCGGGGGTGAGCAGTACTTC.

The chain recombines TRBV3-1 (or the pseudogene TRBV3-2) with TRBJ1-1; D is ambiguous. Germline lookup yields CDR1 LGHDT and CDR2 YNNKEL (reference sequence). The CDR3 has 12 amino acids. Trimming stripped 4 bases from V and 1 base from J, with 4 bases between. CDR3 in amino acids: CASSPTNTEAFF. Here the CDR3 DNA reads TGTGCCAGCAGCCCTACGAACACTGAAGCTTTCTTT.

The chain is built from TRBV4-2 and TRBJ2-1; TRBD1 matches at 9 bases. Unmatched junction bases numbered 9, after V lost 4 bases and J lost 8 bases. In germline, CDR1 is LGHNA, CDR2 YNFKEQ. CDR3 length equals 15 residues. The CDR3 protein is CASSPYGTGLDEQFF. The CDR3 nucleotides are TGTGCCAGCAGCCCGTACGGGACAGGGTTAGATGAGCAGTTCTTC.

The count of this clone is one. The CDR3 DNA is TGTGCCAGCAGTTACCCCCGGGACAGGGGGCTTTACTCGAACACCGGGGAGCTGTTTTTT. Its protein is CASSYPRDRGLYSNTGELFF. The rearrangement joins TRBV6-2 or TRBV6-3 to TRBJ2-2, with 12 bases identical to TRBD1. Unmatched junction bases numbered 10, after V lost 2 bases and J lost 0 bases. The CDR3 covers 20 residues. CDR1 and CDR2 from the germline V gene are MNHEY and SVGEGT.

The CDR3 here is CASSLDYENYGYTF. As DNA, the CDR3 is TGTGCCAGCAGTTTAGACTATGAAAACTATGGCTACACCTTC. The chain carries TRBV28 and TRBJ1-2; D uncertain. V shed 2 bases and J shed 2 bases, with 9 bases lying between them. CDR1 MDHEN and CDR2 SYDVKM come from the germline V gene. The CDR3 consists of 14 residues.

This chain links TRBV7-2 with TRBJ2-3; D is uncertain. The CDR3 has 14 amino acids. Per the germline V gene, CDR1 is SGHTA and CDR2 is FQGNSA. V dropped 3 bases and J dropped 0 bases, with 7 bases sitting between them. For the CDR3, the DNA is TGTGCCAGCAGCTTGTCGAGGAGCACAGATACGCAGTATTTT. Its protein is CASSLSRSTDTQYF.

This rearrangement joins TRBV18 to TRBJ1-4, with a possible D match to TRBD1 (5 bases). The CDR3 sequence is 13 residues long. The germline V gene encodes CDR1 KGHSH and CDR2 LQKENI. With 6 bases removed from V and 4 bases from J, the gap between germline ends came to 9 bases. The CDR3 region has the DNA TGTGCCAGCTCTGGGGCGATTAATGAAAAACTGTTTTTT. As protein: CASSGAINEKLFF.

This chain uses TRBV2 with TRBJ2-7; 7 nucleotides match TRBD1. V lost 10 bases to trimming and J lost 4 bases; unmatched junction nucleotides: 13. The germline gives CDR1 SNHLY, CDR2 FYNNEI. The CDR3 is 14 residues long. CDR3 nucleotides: TGTGCCACCAAACCTGAGACAGGGCGGTACGAGCAGTACTTC. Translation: CATKPETGRYEQYF.

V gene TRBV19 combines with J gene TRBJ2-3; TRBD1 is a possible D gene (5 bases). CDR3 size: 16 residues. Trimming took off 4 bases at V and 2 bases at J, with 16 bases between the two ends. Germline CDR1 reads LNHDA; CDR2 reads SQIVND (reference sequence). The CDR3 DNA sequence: TGTGCCAGTAGTAGTCCGCCAGGGCTCCCCACAGATACGCAGTATTTT. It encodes CASSSPPGLPTDTQYF.